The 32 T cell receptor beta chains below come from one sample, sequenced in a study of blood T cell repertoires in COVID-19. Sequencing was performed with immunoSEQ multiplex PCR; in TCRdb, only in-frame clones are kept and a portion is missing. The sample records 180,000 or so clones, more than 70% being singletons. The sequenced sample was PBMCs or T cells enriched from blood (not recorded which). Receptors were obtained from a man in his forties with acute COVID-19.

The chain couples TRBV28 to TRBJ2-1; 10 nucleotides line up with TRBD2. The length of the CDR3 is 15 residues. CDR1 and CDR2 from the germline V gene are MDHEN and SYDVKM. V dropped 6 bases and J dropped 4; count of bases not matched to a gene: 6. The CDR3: CASSGLAAIYNEQFF. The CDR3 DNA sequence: TGTGCCAGCAGCGGACTAGCGGCGATTTACAATGAGCAGTTCTTC.

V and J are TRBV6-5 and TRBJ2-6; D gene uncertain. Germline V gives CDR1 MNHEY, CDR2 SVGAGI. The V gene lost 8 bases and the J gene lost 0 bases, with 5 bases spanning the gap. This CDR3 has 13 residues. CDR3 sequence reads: CASELSGANVLTF. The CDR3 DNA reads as TGTGCCAGCGAGCTCTCTGGGGCCAACGTCCTGACTTTC.

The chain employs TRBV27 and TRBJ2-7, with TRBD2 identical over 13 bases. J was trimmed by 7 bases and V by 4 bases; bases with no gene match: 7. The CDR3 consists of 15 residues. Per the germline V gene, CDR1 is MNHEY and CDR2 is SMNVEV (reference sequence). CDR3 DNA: TGTGCCAGCAGTTCTTATGGGACTAGCGGGAATGAGCAGTACTTC. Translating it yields CASSSYGTSGNEQYF.

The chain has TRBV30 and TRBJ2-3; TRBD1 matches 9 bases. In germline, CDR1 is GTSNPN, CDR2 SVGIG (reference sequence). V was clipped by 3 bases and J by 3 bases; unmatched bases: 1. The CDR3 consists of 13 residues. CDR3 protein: CAWRQGATDTQYF. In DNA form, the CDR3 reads TGTGCCTGGAGACAGGGGGCAACAGATACGCAGTATTTT.

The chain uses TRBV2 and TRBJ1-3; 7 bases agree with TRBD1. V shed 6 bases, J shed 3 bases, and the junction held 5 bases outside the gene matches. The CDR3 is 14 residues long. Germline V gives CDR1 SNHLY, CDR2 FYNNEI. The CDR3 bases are TGTGCCAGCAGGGACGACAGGGTTGGAAACACCATATATTTT. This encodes CASRDDRVGNTIYF.

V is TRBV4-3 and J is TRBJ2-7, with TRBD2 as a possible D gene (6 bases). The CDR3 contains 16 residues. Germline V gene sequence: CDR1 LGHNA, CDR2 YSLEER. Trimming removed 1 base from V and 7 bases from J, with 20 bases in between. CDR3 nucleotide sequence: TGCGCCAGCAGCCAAGCCCCCACAGGCGCTGGGGGGGAGCAGTACTTC. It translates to CASSQAPTGAGGEQYF.

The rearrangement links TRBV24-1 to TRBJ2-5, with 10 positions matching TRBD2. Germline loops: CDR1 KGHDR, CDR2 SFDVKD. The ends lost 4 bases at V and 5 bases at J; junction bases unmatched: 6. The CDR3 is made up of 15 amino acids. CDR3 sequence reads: CATSDIAGGWETQYF. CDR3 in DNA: TGTGCCACCAGTGACATAGCGGGAGGTTGGGAGACCCAGTACTTC.

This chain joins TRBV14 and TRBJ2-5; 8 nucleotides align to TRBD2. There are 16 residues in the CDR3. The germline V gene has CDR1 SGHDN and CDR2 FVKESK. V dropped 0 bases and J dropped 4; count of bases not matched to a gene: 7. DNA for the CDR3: TGTGCCAGCAGCCAAGATTCGGCGGGAGGAGTAGAGACCCAGTACTTC. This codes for CASSQDSAGGVETQYF.

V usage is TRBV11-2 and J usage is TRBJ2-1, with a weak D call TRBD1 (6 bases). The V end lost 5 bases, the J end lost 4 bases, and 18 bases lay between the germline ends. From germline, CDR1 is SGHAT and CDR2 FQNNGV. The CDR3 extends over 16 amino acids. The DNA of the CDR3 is TGTGCCAGCAGCCCCCGACCCCCCGACAGGTACAATGAGCAGTTCTTC. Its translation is CASSPRPPDRYNEQFF.

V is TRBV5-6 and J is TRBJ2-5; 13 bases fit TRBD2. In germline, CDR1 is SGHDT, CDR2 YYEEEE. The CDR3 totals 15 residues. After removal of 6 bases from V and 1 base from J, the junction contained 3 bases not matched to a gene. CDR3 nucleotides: TGTGCCAGCACCGGACTAGCGGGAGTCCAAGAGACCCAGTACTTC. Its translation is CASTGLAGVQETQYF.

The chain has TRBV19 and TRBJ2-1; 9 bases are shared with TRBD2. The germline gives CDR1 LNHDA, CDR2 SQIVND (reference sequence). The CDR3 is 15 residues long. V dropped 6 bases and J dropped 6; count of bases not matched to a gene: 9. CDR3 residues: CASRLGGRASNEQFF. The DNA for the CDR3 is TGTGCCAGTAGGTTGGGCGGGAGGGCCAGCAATGAGCAGTTCTTC. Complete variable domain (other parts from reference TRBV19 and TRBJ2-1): DGGITQSPKYLFRKEGQNVTLSCEQNLNHDAMYWYRQDPGQGLRLIYYSQIVNDFQKGDIAEGYSVSREKKESFPLTVTSAQKNPTAFYLCASRLGGRASNEQFFGPGTRLTVL.

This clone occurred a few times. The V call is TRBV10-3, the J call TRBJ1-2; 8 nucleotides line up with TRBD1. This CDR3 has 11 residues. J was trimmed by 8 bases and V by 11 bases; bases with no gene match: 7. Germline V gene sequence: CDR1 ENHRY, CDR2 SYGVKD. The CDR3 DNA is TGTGCCCTCGGACAGGGTGGGGGCTACACCTTC. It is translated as CALGQGGGYTF.

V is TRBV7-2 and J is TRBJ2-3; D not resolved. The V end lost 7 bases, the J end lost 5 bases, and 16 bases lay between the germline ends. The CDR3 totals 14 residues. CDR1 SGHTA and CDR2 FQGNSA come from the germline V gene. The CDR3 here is CASIPRSGGDTQYF. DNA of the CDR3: TGTGCCAGCATCCCCCGGTCGGGTGGAGATACGCAGTATTTT.

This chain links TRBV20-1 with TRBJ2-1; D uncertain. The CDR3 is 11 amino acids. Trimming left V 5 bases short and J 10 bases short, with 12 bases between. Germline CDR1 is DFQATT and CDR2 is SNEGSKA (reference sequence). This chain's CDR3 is CSAVDSPEQFF. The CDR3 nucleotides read TGCAGTGCTGTCGACTCACCAGAGCAGTTCTTC.

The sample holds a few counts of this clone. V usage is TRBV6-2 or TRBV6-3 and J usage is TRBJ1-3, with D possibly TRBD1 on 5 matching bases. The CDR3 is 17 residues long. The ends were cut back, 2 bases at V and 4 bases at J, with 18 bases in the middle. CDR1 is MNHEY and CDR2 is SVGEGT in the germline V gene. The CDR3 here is CASSYRGLGFSGNTIYF. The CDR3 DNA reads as TGTGCCAGCAGTTACAGGGGTCTCGGCTTCTCCGGAAACACCATATATTTT.

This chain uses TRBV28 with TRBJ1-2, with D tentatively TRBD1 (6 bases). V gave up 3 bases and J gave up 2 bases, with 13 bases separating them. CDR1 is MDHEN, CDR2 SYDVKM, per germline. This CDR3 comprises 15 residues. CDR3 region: CASSLLGALNYGYTF. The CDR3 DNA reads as TGTGCCAGCAGTTTGTTGGGGGCTCTAAACTATGGCTACACCTTC.

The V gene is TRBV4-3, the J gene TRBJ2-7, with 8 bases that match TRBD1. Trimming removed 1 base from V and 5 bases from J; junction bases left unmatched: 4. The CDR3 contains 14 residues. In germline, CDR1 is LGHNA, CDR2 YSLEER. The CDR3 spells CASSQGQGSHEQYF. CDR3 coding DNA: TGCGCCAGCAGCCAAGGACAGGGGTCCCACGAGCAGTACTTC.

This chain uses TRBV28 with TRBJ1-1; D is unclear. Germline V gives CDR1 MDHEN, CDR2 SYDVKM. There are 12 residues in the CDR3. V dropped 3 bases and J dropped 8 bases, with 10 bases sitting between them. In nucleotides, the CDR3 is TGTGCCAGCAGTTTTCTGGGGAGGGAAGCTTTCTTT. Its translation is CASSFLGREAFF.

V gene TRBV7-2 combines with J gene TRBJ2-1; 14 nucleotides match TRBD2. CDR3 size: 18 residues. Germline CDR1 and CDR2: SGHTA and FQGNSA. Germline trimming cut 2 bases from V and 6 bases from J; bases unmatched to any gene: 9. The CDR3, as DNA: TGTGCCAGCAGCTTAAACCCAGGGACTAGCGGGAGAGGCAATGAGCAGTTCTTC. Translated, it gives CASSLNPGTSGRGNEQFF.

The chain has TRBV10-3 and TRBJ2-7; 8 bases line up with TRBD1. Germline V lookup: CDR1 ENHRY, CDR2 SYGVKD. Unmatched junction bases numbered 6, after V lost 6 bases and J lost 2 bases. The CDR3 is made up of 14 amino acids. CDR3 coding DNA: TGTGCCATCAGAACCGGGACAGGTACCTACGAGCAGTACTTC. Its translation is CAIRTGTGTYEQYF.

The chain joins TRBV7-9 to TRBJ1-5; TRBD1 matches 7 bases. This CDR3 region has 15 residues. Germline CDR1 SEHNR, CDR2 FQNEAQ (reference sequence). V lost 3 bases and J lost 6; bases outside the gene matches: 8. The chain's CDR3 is CASSFGGSGGQPQHF. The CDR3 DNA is TGTGCCAGCAGCTTTGGTGGATCAGGGGGTCAGCCCCAGCATTTT. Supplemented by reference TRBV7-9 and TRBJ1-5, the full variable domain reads DTGVSQNPRHKITKRGQNVTFRCDPISEHNRLYWYRQTLGQGPEFLTYFQNEAQLEKSRLLSDRFSAERPKGSFSTLEIQRTEQGDSAMYLCASSFGGSGGQPQHFGDGTRLSIL.

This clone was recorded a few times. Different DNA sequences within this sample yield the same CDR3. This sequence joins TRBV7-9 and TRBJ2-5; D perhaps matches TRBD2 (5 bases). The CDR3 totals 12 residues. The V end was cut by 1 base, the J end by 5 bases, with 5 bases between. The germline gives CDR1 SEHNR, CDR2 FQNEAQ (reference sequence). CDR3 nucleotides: TGTGCCAGCAGCTTAGTAGCGGAGACCCAGTACTTC. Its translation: CASSLVAETQYF.

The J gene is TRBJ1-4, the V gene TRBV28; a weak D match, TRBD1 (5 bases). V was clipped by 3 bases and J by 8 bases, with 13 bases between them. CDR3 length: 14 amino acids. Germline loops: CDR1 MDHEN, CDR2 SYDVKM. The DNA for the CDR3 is TGTGCCAGCAGTTTTGGCAGGGATTACGAAAAACTGTTTTTT. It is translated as CASSFGRDYEKLFF.

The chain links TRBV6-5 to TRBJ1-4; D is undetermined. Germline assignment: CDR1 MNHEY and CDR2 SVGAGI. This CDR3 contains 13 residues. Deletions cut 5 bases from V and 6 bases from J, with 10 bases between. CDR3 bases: TGTGCCAGCAGTAATAGACGGGATGAAAAACTGTTTTTT. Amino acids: CASSNRRDEKLFF.

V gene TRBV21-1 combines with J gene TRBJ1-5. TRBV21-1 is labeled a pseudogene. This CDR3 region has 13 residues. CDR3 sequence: CASSTNGRGPQHF. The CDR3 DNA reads TGTGCCAGCAGCACAAATGGCCGCGGCCCCCAGCATTTT.

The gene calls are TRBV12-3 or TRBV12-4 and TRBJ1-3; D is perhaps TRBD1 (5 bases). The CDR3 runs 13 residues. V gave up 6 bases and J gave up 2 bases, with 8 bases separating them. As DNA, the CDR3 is TGTGCCAGCAGGCTGACAGCTGGAAACACCATATATTTT. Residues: CASRLTAGNTIYF.

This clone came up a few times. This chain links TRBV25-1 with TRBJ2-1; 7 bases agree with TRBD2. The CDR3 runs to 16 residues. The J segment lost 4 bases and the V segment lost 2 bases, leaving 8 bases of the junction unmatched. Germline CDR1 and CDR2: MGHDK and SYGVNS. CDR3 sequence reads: CASSEEEGGPYNEQFF. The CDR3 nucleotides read TGTGCCAGCAGTGAAGAAGAGGGAGGGCCTTACAATGAGCAGTTCTTC.

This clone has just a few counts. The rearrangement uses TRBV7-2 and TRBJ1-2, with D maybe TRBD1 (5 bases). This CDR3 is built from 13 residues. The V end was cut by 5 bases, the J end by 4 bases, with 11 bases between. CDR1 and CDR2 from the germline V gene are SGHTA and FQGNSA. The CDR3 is CASSHDRLYGYTF. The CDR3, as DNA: TGTGCCAGCAGCCACGACAGACTCTATGGCTACACCTTC.

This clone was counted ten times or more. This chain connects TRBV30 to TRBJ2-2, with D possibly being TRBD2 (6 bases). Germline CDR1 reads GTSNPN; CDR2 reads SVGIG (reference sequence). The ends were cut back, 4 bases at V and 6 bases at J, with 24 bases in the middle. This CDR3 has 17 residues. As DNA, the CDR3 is TGTGCCTGGATCGGGGGTATAGCGAGAGTTCTTCCCGGGGAGCTGTTTTTT. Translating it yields CAWIGGIARVLPGELFF.

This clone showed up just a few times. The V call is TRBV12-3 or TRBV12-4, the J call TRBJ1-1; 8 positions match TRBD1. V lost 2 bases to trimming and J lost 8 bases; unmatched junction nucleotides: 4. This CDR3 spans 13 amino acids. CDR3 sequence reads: CASSLRQGNEAFF. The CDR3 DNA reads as TGTGCCAGCAGTTTACGACAGGGGAACGAAGCTTTCTTT.

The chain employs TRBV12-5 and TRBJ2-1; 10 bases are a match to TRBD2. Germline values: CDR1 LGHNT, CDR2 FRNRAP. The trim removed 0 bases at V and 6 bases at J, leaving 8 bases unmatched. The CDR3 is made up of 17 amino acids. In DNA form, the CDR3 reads TGTGCTAGTGGTTTGGTACTAGGGACTAGCGATGGCAATGAGCAGTTCTTC. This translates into CASGLVLGTSDGNEQFF.

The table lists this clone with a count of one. CDR3 sequence: CASSLTWDLPSEQYF. The CDR3 region has the DNA TGTGCCAGCAGCTTAACGTGGGACTTACCGAGCGAGCAGTACTTC. The chain employs TRBV5-7 and TRBJ2-7; possible D gene TRBD2, 6 bases. TRBV5-7 is an open reading frame whose function is uncertain. The germline V and J ends were trimmed by 2 bases and 6 bases, with 18 bases remaining between them. CDR3 length equals 15 residues.